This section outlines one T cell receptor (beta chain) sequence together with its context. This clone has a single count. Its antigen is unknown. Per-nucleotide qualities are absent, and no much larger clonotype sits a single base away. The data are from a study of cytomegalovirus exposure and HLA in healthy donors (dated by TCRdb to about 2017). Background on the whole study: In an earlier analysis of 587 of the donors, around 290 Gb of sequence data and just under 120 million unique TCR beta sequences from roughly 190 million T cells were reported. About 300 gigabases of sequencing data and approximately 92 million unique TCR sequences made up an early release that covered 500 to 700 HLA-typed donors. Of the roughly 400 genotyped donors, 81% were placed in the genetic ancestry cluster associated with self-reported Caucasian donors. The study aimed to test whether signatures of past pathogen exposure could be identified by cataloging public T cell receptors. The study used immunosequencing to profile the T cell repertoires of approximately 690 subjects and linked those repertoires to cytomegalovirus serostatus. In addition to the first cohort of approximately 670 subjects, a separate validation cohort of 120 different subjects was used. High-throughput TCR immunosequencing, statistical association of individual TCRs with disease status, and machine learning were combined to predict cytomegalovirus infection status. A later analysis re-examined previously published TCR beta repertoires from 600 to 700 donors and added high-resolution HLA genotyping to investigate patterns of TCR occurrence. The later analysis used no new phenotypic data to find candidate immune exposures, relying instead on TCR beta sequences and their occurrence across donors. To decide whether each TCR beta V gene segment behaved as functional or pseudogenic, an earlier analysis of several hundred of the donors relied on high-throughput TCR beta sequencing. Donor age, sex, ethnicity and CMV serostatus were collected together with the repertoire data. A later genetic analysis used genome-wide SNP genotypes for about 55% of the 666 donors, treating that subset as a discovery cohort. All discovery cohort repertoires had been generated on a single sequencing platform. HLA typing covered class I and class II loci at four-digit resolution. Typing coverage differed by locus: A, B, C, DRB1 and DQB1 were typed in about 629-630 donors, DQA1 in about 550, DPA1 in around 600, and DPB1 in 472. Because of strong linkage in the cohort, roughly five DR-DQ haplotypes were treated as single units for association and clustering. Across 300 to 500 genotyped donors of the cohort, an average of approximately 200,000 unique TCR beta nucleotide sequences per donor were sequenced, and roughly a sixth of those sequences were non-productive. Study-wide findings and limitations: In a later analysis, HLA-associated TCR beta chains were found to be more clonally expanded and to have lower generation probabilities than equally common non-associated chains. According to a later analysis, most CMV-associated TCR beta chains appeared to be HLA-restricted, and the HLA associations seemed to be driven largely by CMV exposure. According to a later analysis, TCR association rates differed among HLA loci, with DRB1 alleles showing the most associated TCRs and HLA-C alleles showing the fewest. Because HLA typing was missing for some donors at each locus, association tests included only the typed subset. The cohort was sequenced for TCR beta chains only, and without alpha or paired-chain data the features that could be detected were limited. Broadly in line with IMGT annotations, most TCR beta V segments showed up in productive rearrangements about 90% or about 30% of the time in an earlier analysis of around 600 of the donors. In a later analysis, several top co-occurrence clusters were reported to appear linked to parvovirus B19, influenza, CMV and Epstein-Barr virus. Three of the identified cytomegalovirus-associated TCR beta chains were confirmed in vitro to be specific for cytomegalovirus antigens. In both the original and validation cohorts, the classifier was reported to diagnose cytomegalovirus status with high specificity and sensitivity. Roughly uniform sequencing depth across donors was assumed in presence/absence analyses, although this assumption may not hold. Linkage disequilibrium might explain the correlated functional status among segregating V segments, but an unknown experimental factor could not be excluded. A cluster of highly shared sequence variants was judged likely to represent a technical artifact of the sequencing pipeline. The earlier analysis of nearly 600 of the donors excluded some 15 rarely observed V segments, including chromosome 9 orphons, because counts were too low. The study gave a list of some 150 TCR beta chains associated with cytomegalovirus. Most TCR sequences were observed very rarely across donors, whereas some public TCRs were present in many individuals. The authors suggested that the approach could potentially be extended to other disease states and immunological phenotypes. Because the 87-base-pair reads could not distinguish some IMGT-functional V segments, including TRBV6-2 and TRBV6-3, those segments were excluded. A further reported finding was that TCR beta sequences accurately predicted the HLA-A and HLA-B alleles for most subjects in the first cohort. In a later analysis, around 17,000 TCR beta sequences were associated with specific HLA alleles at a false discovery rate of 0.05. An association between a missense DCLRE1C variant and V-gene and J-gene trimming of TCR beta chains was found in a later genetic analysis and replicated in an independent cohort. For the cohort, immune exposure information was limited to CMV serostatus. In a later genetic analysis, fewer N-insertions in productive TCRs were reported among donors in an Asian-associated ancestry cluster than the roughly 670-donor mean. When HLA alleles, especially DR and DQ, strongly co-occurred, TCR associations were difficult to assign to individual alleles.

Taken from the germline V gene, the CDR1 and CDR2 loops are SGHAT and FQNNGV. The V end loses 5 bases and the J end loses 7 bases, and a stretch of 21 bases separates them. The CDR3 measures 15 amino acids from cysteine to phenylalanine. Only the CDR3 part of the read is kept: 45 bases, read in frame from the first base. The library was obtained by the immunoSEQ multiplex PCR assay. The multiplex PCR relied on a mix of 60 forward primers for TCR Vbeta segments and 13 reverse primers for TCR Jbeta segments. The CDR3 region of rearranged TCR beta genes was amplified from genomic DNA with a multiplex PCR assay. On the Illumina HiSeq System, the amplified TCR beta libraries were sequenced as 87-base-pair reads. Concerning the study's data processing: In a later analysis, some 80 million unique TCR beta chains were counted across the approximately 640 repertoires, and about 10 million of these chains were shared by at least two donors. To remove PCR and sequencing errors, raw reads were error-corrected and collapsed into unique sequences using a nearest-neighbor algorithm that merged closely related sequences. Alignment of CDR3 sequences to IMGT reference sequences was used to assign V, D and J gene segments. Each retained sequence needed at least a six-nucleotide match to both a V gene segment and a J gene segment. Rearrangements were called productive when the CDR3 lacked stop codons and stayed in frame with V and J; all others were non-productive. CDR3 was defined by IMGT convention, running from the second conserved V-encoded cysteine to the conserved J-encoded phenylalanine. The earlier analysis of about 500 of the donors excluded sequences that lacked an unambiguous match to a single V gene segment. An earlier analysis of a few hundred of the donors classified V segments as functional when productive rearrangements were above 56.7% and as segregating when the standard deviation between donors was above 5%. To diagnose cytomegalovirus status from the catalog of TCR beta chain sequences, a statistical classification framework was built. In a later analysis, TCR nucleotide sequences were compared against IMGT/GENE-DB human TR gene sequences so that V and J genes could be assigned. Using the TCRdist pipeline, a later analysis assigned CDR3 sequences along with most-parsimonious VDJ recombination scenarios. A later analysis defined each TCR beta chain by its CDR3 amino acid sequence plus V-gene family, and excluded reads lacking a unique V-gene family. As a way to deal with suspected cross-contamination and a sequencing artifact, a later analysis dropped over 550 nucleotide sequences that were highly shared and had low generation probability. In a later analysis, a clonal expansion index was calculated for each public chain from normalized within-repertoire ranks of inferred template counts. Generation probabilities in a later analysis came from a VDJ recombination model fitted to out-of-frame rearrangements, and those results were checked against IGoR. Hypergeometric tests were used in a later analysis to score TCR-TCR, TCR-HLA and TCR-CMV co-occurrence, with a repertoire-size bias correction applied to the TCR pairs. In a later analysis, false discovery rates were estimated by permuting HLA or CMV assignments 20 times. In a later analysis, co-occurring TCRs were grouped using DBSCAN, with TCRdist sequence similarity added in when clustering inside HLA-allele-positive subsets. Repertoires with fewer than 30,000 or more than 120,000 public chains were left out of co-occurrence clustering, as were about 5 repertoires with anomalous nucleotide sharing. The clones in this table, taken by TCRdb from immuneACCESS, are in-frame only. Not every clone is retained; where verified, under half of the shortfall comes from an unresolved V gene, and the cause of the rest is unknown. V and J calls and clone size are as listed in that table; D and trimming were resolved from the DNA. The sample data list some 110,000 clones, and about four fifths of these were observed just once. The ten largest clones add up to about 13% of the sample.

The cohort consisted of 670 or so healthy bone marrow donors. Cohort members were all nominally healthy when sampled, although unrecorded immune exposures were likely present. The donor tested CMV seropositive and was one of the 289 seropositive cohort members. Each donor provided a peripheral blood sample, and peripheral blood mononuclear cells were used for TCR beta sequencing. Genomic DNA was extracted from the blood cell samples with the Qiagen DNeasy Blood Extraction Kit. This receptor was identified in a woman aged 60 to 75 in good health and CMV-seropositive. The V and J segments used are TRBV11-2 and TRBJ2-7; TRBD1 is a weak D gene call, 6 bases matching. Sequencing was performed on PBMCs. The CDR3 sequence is CASSRRTVGFDEQYF. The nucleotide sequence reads TGTGCCAGCAGCCGACGGACAGTTGGGTTTGATGAGCAGTACTTC.